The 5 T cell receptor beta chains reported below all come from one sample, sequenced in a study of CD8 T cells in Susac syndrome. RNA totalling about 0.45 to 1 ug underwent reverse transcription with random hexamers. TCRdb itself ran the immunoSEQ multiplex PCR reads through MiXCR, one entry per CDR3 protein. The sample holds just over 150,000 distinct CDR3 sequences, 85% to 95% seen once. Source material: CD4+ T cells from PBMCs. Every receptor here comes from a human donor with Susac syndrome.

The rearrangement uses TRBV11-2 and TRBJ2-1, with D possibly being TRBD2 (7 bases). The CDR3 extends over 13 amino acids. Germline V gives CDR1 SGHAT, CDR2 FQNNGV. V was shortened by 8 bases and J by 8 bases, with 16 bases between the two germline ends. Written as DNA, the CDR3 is TGTGCCAGCCGCCGAGGAGGGGGGGATGAGCAGTTCTTC. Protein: CASRRGGGDEQFF. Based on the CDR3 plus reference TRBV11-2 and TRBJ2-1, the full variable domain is EAGVAQSPRYKIIEKRQSVAFWCNPISGHATLYWYQQILGQGPKLLIQFQNNGVVDDSQLPKDRFSAERLKGVDSTLKIQPAKLEDSAVYLCASRRGGGDEQFFGPGTRLTVL.

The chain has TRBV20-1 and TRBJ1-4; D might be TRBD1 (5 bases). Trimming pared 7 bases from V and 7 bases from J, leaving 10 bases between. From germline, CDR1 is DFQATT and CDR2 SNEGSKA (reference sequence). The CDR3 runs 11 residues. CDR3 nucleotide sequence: TGCAGTGTTGGGCAGGGTGAAAAACTGTTTTTT. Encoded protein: CSVGQGEKLFF.

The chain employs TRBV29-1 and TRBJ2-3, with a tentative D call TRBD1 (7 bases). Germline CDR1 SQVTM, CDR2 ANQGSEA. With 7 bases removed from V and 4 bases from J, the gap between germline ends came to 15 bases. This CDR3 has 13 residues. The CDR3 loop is CSGNRGTADTQYF. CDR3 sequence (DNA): TGCAGCGGCAACCGCGGGACAGCAGATACGCAGTATTTT.

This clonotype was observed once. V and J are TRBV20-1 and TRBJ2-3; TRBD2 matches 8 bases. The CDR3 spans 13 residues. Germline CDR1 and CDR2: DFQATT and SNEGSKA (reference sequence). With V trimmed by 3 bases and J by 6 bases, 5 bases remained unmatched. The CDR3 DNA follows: TGCAGTGCTAGTGGCGGGGGGCCGGATACGCAGTATTTT. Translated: CSASGGGPDTQYF.

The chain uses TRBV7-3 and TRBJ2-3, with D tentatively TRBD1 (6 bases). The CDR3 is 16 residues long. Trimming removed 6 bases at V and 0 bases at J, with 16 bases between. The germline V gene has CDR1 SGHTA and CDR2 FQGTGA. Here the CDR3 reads CASSPVAGASTDTQYF. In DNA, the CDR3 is TGTGCCAGCAGTCCTGTTGCAGGGGCTAGCACAGATACGCAGTATTTT. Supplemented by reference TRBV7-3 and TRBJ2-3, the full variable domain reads GAGVSQTPSNKVTEKGKYVELRCDPISGHTALYWYRQSLGQGPEFLIYFQGTGAADDSGLPNDRFFAVRPEGSVSTLKIQRTERGDSAVYLCASSPVAGASTDTQYFGPGTRLTVL.